This record looks at one TCR beta chain sequence and its context. The V segment lost 6 bases and the J segment 0 bases; nucleotides outside the gene matches: 11. Germline CDR1 and CDR2: KGHSH and LQKENI. The CDR3 contains 18 residues. The sample originates from a study of T cell responses to AZD1222 COVID-19 vaccine. The assay was immunoSEQ multiplex PCR, and TCRdb's table has in-frame clones only and misses some. The repertoire holds over 130,000 clones, with roughly 89% as singletons. Sequenced material: peripheral blood, taken on day 0 of AZD1222 vaccination. The TCR was taken from an adult in good health. V is TRBV18 and J is TRBJ2-1; 10 nucleotides match TRBD2. The CDR3 bases are TGTGCCAGCTCCAAAACTAGCGGGGTGACCCCCTCCTACAATGAGCAGTTCTTC. Translated, it gives CASSKTSGVTPSYNEQFF.